A single sample gave rise to the 8 T cell receptor beta chains below, sequenced in a study of blood T cells in healthy people across ages. The second PCR ran roughly 6 to 11 cycles with a sample-barcoded 5' primer and J-beta primers. Each CDR3 protein is one row after TCRdb ran MiXCR on the 5' RACE reads. The repertoire includes hundreds of thousands of distinct CDR3 sequences, around half of them detected once, and around a third sits in the top ten. Material: blood. Receptors originate from a woman aged 60-70 years in good health.

The genes are TRBV20-1 and TRBJ1-2; D remains unclear. CDR3 length: 13 amino acids. Per the germline V gene, CDR1 is DFQATT and CDR2 is SNEGSKA (reference sequence). Between the trimmed V and J ends, which lost 6 bases and 5 bases, there was a span of 16 bases. The CDR3 spells CSAPDKKGYGYTF. Written as DNA, the CDR3 is TGCAGTGCCCCGGATAAAAAGGGTTATGGCTACACCTTC.

The V gene is TRBV7-2, the J gene TRBJ1-4; weak D call: TRBD1 (5 bases). CDR1 and CDR2 from the germline V gene are SGHTA and FQGNSA. The V end was cut by 5 bases, the J end by 6 bases, with 16 bases between. CDR3 length: 15 residues. CDR3 nucleotides: TGTGCCAGCAGCACCAGGACAAAGATTGATGAAAAACTGTTTTTT. This translates into CASSTRTKIDEKLFF.

In this sample, this clonotype turned up a few times. This sequence joins TRBV9 and TRBJ2-3; possible D gene TRBD2, 6 bases. The CDR3 is 16 amino acids. Trimming cost V 1 base and J 3 bases, with 15 bases left between them. The V gene's germline CDR1 is SGDLS and CDR2 YYNGEE. CDR3 in DNA: TGTGCCAGCAGCGTACTAGGAGCGGGCCTTACAGATACGCAGTATTTT. Translating gives CASSVLGAGLTDTQYF.

The chain employs TRBV20-1 and TRBJ2-7, with 8 bases that match TRBD1. Germline values: CDR1 DFQATT, CDR2 SNEGSKA (reference sequence). There are 11 residues in the CDR3. In DNA form, the CDR3 reads TGCGGGGGACAGGAAGGGTACGAGCAGTACTTC. This translates into CGGQEGYEQYF.

The genes are TRBV29-1 and TRBJ2-5; 10 positions agree with TRBD2. The CDR3 has 16 amino acids. Germline-derived CDR1 and CDR2 are SQVTM and ANQGSEA. V was clipped by 1 base and J by 11 bases; unmatched bases: 16. This CDR3 reads CSVEGQGLASGNEQYF. CDR3 coding DNA: TGCAGCGTTGAAGGGCAGGGACTAGCGTCGGGGAATGAGCAGTACTTC.

This clonotype was seen a few times. This chain connects TRBV24-1 to TRBJ1-4, with D unclear. V was clipped by 12 bases and J by 3 bases, with 13 bases between them. The CDR3 sequence is 13 residues long. The V gene's germline CDR1 is KGHDR and CDR2 SFDVKD. As DNA, the CDR3 is TGTGCCGTCCAAGGGAACTCTAATGAAAAACTGTTTTTT. This translates into CAVQGNSNEKLFF.

As DNA, the CDR3 is TGTGCCAGCAGCGCCACACCGCGGGAGTTTTCCCCAGATACGCAGTATTTT. It is translated as CASSATPREFSPDTQYF. The chain links TRBV11-2 to TRBJ2-3; 7 bases line up with TRBD2. The CDR3 covers 17 residues. Trimming took 5 bases from V and 4 from J; bases not matched to a gene: 15. Germline V gives CDR1 SGHAT, CDR2 FQNNGV.

The genes are TRBV10-3 and TRBJ2-1; 7 bases map to TRBD1. CDR1 ENHRY and CDR2 SYGVKD come from the germline V gene. V lost 5 bases, J lost 5 bases, and 6 bases stayed unmatched. This CDR3 has 14 amino acids. Here the CDR3 reads CAISTLTGDNEQFF. The CDR3 DNA sequence: TGTGCCATCAGTACCCTTACAGGGGACAATGAGCAGTTCTTC.